This T cell receptor (beta chain) was sequenced in a study of shared clonotypes between healthy human individuals. Study background: Donors, aged 18 to 49, were a couple of women and three men.

Original processing notes: Filtering differed since immunoSEQ provided only junctions, with no quality scores. Generated by immunoSEQ multiplex PCR, the TCRdb table keeps only in-frame clones and is missing some. V and J calls and clone size are those listed in that table; D and trimming were worked out from the DNA. The repertoire includes about 560,000 clones, just over 75% of them detected once, and about 12% sits in the top ten. CDR3 length equals 16 residues. V gave up 2 bases and J gave up 2 bases; unmatched junction bases: 8. CDR1 is MDHEN and CDR2 is SYDVKM in the germline V gene. Whole-study findings and limits: The genetic and exposure-history diversity represented was limited by few donors.

Of note for this clone: Antigen: not known.

The donors were adults (healthy and HIV-negative) with no recent acute infections or vaccinations. The clonotype originates from a woman in her thirties or forties in good health. Some clones in this sample may be carry-over from other donors' samples. The sequenced sample consisted of PBMCs. The chain couples TRBV28 to TRBJ2-7, with 8 bases that match TRBD1. The CDR3, as DNA: TGTGCCAGCAGTTTACTTTCAGGGGGCGCGACCTACGAGCAGTACTTC. This codes for CASSLLSGGATYEQYF.